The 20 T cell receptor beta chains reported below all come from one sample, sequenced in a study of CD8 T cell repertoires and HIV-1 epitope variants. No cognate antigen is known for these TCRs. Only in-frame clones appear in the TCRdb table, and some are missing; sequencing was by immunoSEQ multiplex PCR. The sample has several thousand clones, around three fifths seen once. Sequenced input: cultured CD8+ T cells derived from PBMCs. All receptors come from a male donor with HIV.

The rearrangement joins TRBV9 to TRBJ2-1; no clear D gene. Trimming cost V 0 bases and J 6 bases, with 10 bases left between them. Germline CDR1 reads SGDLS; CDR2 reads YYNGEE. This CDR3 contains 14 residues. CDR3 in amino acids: CASSVVPLTNEQFF. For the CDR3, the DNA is TGTGCCAGCAGCGTAGTTCCTCTTACCAATGAGCAGTTCTTC.

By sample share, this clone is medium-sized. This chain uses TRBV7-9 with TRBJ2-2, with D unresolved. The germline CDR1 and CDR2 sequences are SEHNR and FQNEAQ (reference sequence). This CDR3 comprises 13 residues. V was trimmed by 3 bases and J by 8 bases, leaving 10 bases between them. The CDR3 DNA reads TGTGCCAGCAGCTTGAAGAGTTCTGGGGAGCTGTTTTTT. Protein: CASSLKSSGELFF.

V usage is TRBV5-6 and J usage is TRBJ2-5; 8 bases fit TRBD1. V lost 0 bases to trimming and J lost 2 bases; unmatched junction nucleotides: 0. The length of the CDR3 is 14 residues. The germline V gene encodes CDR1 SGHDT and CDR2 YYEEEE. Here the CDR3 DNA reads TGTGCCAGCAGCTTGGACAGGGGGCAAGAGACCCAGTACTTC. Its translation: CASSLDRGQETQYF.

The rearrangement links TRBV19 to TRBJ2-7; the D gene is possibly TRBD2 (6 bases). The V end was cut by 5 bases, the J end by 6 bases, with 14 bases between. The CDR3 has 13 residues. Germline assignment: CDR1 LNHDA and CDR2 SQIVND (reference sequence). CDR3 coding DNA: TGTGCCAGTAGTTTCGGGAGTATAGGCGAGCAGTACTTC. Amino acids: CASSFGSIGEQYF.

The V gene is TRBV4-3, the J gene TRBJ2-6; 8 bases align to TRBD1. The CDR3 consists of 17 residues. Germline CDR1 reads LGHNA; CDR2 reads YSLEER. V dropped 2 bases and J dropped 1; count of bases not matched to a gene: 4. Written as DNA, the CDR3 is TGCGCCAGCAGCCAAAGACAGGGGAGGTCTGGGGCCAACGTCCTGACTTTC. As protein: CASSQRQGRSGANVLTF.

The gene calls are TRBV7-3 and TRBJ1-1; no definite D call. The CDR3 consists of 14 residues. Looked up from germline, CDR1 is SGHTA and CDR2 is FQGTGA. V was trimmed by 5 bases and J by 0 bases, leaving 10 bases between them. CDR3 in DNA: TGTGCCAGCAGCCCCGGACGGATGAACACTGAAGCTTTCTTT. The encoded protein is CASSPGRMNTEAFF.

CDR3 sequence (DNA): TGTGCCAGCAGCATAACACCGGACTCCTACAATGAGCAGTTCTTC. This gives the protein CASSITPDSYNEQFF. The J gene is TRBJ2-1, the V gene TRBV7-2; no clear D. Germline CDR1 and CDR2: SGHTA and FQGNSA. Between the trimmed V and J ends, which lost 5 bases and 0 bases, there was a span of 11 bases. The CDR3 extends over 15 amino acids.

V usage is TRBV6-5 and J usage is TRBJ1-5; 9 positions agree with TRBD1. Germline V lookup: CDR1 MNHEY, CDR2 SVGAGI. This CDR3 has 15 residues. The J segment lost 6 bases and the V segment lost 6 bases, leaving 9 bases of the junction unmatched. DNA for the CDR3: TGTGCCAGCAGCCTGGGACAGGGTGCGGGTCAGCCCCAGCATTTT. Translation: CASSLGQGAGQPQHF.

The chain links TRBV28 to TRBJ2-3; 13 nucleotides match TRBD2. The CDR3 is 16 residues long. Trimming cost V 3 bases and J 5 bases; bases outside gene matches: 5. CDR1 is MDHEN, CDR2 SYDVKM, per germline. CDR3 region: CASSFDRLAGGDTQYF. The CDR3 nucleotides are TGTGCCAGCAGTTTCGACCGACTAGCGGGAGGAGATACGCAGTATTTT.

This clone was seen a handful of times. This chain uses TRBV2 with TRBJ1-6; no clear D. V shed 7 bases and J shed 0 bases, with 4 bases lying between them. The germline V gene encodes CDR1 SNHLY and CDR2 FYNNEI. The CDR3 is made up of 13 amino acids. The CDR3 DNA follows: TGTGCCAGCAAAAGCTCCTATAATTCACCCCTCCACTTT. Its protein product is CASKSSYNSPLHF. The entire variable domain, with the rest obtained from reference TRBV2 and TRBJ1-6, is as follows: EPEVTQTPSHQVTQMGQEVILRCVPISNHLYFYWYRQILGQKVEFLVSFYNNEISEKSEIFDDQFSVERPDGSNFTLKIRSTKLEDSAMYFCASKSSYNSPLHFGNGTRLTVT.

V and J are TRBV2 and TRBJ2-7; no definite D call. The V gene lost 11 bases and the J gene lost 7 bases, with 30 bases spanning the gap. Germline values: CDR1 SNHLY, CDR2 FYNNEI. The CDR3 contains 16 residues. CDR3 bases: TGTGCCGCACACAACATGAATAGCAGCAGTAGGCCAGAGCAGTACTTC. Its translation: CAAHNMNSSSRPEQYF.

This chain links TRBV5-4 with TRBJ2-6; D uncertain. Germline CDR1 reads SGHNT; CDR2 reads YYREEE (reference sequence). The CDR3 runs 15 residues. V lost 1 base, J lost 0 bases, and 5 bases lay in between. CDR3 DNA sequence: TGTGCCAGCAGCTTGCAACCCTCTGGGGCCAACGTCCTGACTTTC. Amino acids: CASSLQPSGANVLTF.

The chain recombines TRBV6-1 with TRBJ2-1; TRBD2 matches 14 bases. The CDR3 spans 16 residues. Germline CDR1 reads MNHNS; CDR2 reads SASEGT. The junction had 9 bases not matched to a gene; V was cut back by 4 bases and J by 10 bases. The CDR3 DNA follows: TGTGCCAGCAGTGCGAGACTAGCGGGAGGGCCGAAAGAGCAGTTCTTC. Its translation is CASSARLAGGPKEQFF.

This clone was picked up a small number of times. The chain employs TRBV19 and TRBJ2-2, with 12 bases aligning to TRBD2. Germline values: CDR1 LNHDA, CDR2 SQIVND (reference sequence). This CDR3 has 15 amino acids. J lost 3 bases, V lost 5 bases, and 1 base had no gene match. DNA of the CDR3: TGTGCCAGTAGTGGGACTAGCGGGTACACCGGGGAGCTGTTTTTT. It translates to CASSGTSGYTGELFF.

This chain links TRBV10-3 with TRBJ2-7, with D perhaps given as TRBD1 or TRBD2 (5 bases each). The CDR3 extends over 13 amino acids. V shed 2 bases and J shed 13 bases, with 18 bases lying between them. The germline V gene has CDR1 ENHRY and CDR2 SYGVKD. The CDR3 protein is CAISEDRWGPQYF. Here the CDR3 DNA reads TGTGCCATCAGTGAGGATCGCTGGGGACCGCAATACTTC.

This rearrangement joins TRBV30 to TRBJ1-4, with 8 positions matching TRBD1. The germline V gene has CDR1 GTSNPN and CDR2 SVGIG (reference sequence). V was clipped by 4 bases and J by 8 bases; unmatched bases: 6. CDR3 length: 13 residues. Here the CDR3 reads CAWTTGQAEKLFF. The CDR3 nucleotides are TGTGCCTGGACCACGGGACAGGCCGAAAAACTGTTTTTT.

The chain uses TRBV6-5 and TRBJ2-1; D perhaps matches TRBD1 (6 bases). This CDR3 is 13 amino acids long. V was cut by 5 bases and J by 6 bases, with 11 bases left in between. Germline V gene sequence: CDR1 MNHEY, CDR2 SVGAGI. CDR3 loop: CASSKTGFNEQFF. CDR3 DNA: TGTGCCAGCAGTAAGACAGGATTCAATGAGCAGTTCTTC.

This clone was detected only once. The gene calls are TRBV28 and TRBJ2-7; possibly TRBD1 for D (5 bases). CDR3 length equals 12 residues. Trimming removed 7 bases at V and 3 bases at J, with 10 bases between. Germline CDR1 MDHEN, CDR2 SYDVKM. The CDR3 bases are TGTGCCAGCACCTGGGGCCGCTACGAGCAGTACTTC. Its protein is CASTWGRYEQYF.

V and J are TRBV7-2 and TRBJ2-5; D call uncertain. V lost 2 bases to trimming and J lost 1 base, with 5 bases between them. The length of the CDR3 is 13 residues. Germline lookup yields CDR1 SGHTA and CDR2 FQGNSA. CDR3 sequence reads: CASSLMFQETQYF. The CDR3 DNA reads TGTGCCAGCAGCTTAATGTTCCAAGAGACCCAGTACTTC.

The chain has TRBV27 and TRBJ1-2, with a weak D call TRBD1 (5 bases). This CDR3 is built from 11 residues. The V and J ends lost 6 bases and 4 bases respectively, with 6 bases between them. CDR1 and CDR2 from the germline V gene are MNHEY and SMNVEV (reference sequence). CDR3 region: CASRGPYGYTF. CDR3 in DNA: TGTGCCAGCAGGGGGCCCTATGGCTACACCTTC.